This T cell receptor (beta chain) was identified during a study of spatial heterogeneity in lung cancer. Indicated time point: sample taken at primary tumor resection. Samples were donated by 72 untreated early-stage non-small cell lung cancer patients. General observations from the study: It was found that expanded intratumoral alpha and beta TCR counts tracked tumor mutation counts. Tracking of ubiquitous and regional nonsynonymous mutations by counts of ubiquitous and regional expanded TCRs, respectively, was seen. Coverage of tumor T cells, an estimated figure, was roughly 7.2% for alpha and approximately 12% for beta chains.

TCRdb re-derived calls from the 5' RACE reads in MiXCR, one entry per CDR3 protein. The sample includes several thousand distinct CDR3 sequences, 14% to 15% seen only once; the top ten take roughly 24%. The CDR3 sequence is 19 residues long. J was trimmed by 7 bases and V by 2 bases; bases with no gene match: 18. Germline loops: CDR1 SGHDN, CDR2 FVKESK. This clonotype was observed at least ten times. Its target is unknown. Little can be read into the size of this beta chain, an off-target read in a library designed for alpha chains. The material was lung tumor tissue, obtained at surgery. The TCR sequence derives from a female donor with early-stage non-small cell lung cancer. The chain employs TRBV14 and TRBJ2-3; 10 bases agree with TRBD2. The CDR3 region is CASSQSPPSLAGEGNTQYF. As DNA, the CDR3 is TGTGCCAGCAGCCAAAGTCCCCCGTCTCTAGCGGGGGAAGGGAATACGCAGTATTTT.